This TCR beta chain was retrieved from a study of blood T cell repertoires in COVID-19. Background on the study: The United States, Italy and Spain supplied acute and convalescent COVID-19 samples.

In the original processing: For nucleated cells, counts were estimated from reference gene primer amplification. This table comes from immunoSEQ multiplex PCR, and its TCRdb copy is limited to in-frame clones, with some not included. Clone size and V and J calls were adopted from that table, with D and trimming inferred from the DNA. The profile shows 90,000 to 100,000 clones, roughly 90% of them singletons. V shed 3 bases and J shed 4 bases, with 12 bases lying between them. The germline V gene encodes CDR1 LNHDA and CDR2 SQIVND (reference sequence). The CDR3 loop spans 14 amino acids. The chain uses TRBV19 and TRBJ1-2; D is ambiguous. Sequenced sample: peripheral blood. The sequence derives from a man in his fifties or sixties with COVID-19, enrolled during active disease. CDR3 loop: CASSIQREAYGYTF. DNA for the CDR3: TGTGCCAGTAGTATCCAGCGCGAGGCCTATGGCTACACCTTC.